These T cell receptor beta chains were read from a single sample in a study of blood T cell repertoires in COVID-19. Sequencing used immunoSEQ multiplex PCR; TCRdb keeps in-frame clones, though not all of them. The data contain approximately 85,000 clones, 90% of them singletons. The material sequenced was peripheral blood. Receptors were obtained from a woman aged 45-65 years in a cohort sampled during active COVID-19. The CDR3 runs from the conserved cysteine through the conserved F or W. The order of the fields is J gene, V gene, D gene, clone size, CDR3 DNA, CDR3 protein. The D gene is left open where the match is weak. Not every row has a clone size; where given, it reads once, few, many or a size class.

j_gene: TRBJ2-7
v_gene: TRBV9
d_gene: -
abundance: -
CDR3nt: TGTGCCAGCAGCGTGGGCAGTGCGTCCTACGAGCAGTACTTC
CDR3aa: CASSVGSASYEQYF

j_gene: TRBJ2-5
v_gene: TRBV5-4
d_gene: TRBD2
abundance: -
CDR3nt: TGTGCCAGCAGCTTGTATAGCGGGGATCAAGAGACCCAGTACTTC
CDR3aa: CASSLYSGDQETQYF

j_gene: TRBJ1-2
v_gene: TRBV25-1
d_gene: TRBD1
abundance: -
CDR3nt: TGTGCCAGCAGTGTGGGACAGGGGGCCTATGGCTACACCTTC
CDR3aa: CASSVGQGAYGYTF

j_gene: TRBJ2-7
v_gene: TRBV9
d_gene: TRBD1
abundance: -
CDR3nt: TGTGCCAGCAGCCCTGGGACAGGGCGGGAGCAGTACTTC
CDR3aa: CASSPGTGREQYF

j_gene: TRBJ2-7
v_gene: TRBV11-1
d_gene: TRBD2
abundance: -
CDR3nt: TGTGCCAGCAGCGCCCGGACTAGCGGGACCGAGCAGTACTTC
CDR3aa: CASSARTSGTEQYF

j_gene: TRBJ1-1
v_gene: TRBV28
d_gene: -
abundance: -
CDR3nt: TGTGCCAGCAGTTTATTCGACACTGAAGCTTTCTTT
CDR3aa: CASSLFDTEAFF

j_gene: TRBJ2-1
v_gene: TRBV7-9
d_gene: TRBD2
abundance: -
CDR3nt: TGTGCCAGCAGCTCACGGGGGGGGCTGGCGGACGTCCACAATGAGCAGTTCTTC
CDR3aa: CASSSRGGLADVHNEQFF

j_gene: TRBJ2-5
v_gene: TRBV28
d_gene: -
abundance: -
CDR3nt: TGTGCCAGCAGTCCCCGACTCGGGAGAGAGACCCAGTACTTC
CDR3aa: CASSPRLGRETQYF

j_gene: TRBJ2-7
v_gene: TRBV11-2
d_gene: TRBD1
abundance: once
CDR3nt: TGTGCCAGCAGCTTAATACAGGGGGCATGGGAGCAGTACTTC
CDR3aa: CASSLIQGAWEQYF

j_gene: TRBJ1-5
v_gene: TRBV27
d_gene: -
abundance: -
CDR3nt: TGTGCCAGCAGTTTATCGCCCGCGGGGGGGGCGCAAGATCAGCCCCAGCATTTT
CDR3aa: CASSLSPAGGAQDQPQHF

j_gene: TRBJ1-1
v_gene: TRBV5-1
d_gene: TRBD1
abundance: -
CDR3nt: TGCGCCAGCGCGGGACAGACTTATCTTAACACTGAAGCTTTCTTT
CDR3aa: CASAGQTYLNTEAFF

j_gene: TRBJ2-7
v_gene: TRBV9
d_gene: TRBD2
abundance: -
CDR3nt: TGTGCCAGCAGCGTAGCGGGACTAGCGCGAGAGCAGTACTTC
CDR3aa: CASSVAGLAREQYF

j_gene: TRBJ2-2
v_gene: TRBV5-1
d_gene: -
abundance: -
CDR3nt: TGCGCCAGCCACACGCAAGGCGGGACCGCCGGGGAGCTGTTTTTT
CDR3aa: CASHTQGGTAGELFF

j_gene: TRBJ2-7
v_gene: TRBV9
d_gene: TRBD2
abundance: -
CDR3nt: TGTGCCAGCAGCGTAGGCCCCGGGGGGGCGGTATCCTACGAGCAGTACTTC
CDR3aa: CASSVGPGGAVSYEQYF

j_gene: TRBJ1-6
v_gene: TRBV11-2
d_gene: -
abundance: -
CDR3nt: TGTGCCAGCAGCTTAGAGAGTGGGAGCTCCTATAATTCACCCCTCCACTTT
CDR3aa: CASSLESGSSYNSPLHF

j_gene: TRBJ1-1
v_gene: TRBV6-5
d_gene: -
abundance: -
CDR3nt: TGTGCCAGCAGCCCAACCTCAGGGACTGAAGCTTTCTTT
CDR3aa: CASSPTSGTEAFF

j_gene: TRBJ2-5
v_gene: TRBV18
d_gene: TRBD2
abundance: -
CDR3nt: TGTGCCAGCTCGCTAGCGGGAGGAGGAGAGACCCAGTACTTC
CDR3aa: CASSLAGGGETQYF

j_gene: TRBJ2-5
v_gene: TRBV10-3
d_gene: TRBD2
abundance: -
CDR3nt: TGTGCCATTGGACTAGATCAAGAGACCCAGTACTTC
CDR3aa: CAIGLDQETQYF

j_gene: TRBJ2-1
v_gene: TRBV5-1
d_gene: TRBD1
abundance: -
CDR3nt: TGCGCCAGCAGCCTCACCTCCCGAGCGCAAGGGGACAGTGAGCAGTTCTTC
CDR3aa: CASSLTSRAQGDSEQFF

j_gene: TRBJ2-7
v_gene: TRBV7-9
d_gene: TRBD2
abundance: few
CDR3nt: TGTGCCAGCAGCCCCGGACTAGCGGGGGACTACGAGCAGTACTTC
CDR3aa: CASSPGLAGDYEQYF

j_gene: TRBJ2-4
v_gene: TRBV15
d_gene: -
abundance: -
CDR3nt: TGTGCCACCAGCAGAGTTACAGGTTGGGGTAACATTCAGTACTTC
CDR3aa: CATSRVTGWGNIQYF

j_gene: TRBJ1-2
v_gene: TRBV7-2
d_gene: -
abundance: -
CDR3nt: TGTGCCAGCAGCTTAGGAGGCACGTCAGCTAACTATGGCTACACCTTC
CDR3aa: CASSLGGTSANYGYTF

j_gene: TRBJ2-3
v_gene: TRBV14
d_gene: TRBD2
abundance: -
CDR3nt: TGTGCCAGCAGCCAAGAGGGAGGACTAGCGGGGAGCACAGATACGCAGTATTTT
CDR3aa: CASSQEGGLAGSTDTQYF

j_gene: TRBJ1-2
v_gene: TRBV6-1
d_gene: -
abundance: -
CDR3nt: TGTGCCAGCAGTGAAGGGTGGGAGGGGTATGCGGGCTACACCTTC
CDR3aa: CASSEGWEGYAGYTF

j_gene: TRBJ1-3
v_gene: TRBV3-1/TRBV3-2
d_gene: -
abundance: few
CDR3nt: TGTGCCAGCAGCCATCTGTTAAACACCATATATTTT
CDR3aa: CASSHLLNTIYF

j_gene: TRBJ2-1
v_gene: TRBV4-2
d_gene: TRBD1
abundance: -
CDR3nt: TGTGCCAGCAGCCGCCTCCCCGGACAGGGGCACAATGAGCAGTTCTTC
CDR3aa: CASSRLPGQGHNEQFF

j_gene: TRBJ2-1
v_gene: TRBV6-5
d_gene: -
abundance: -
CDR3nt: TGTGCCAGCAGCCCCCCAGACAATGAGCAGTTCTTC
CDR3aa: CASSPPDNEQFF

j_gene: TRBJ1-5
v_gene: TRBV5-4
d_gene: -
abundance: -
CDR3nt: TGTGCCAGCAGCTTGGACAGGGGCAATCAGCCCCAGCATTTT
CDR3aa: CASSLDRGNQPQHF

j_gene: TRBJ2-1
v_gene: TRBV5-5
d_gene: -
abundance: -
CDR3nt: TGTGCCAGCAGCCCGGGACTGTACAATGAGCAGTTCTTC
CDR3aa: CASSPGLYNEQFF

j_gene: TRBJ1-2
v_gene: TRBV2
d_gene: -
abundance: -
CDR3nt: TGTGCCAGCAGTGAACCAGTCGGGTATGGCTACACCTTC
CDR3aa: CASSEPVGYGYTF

j_gene: TRBJ1-5
v_gene: TRBV19
d_gene: TRBD1
abundance: -
CDR3nt: TGTGCCAGTAGTATGGGGACAGGGGGCTACGGGAATCAGCCCCAGCATTTT
CDR3aa: CASSMGTGGYGNQPQHF

j_gene: TRBJ2-7
v_gene: TRBV7-2
d_gene: -
abundance: once
CDR3nt: TGTGCCAGCAGCCAAGCGGGTCTCCGGAGCACCTACGAGCAGTACTTC
CDR3aa: CASSQAGLRSTYEQYF

j_gene: TRBJ2-7
v_gene: TRBV28
d_gene: TRBD2
abundance: -
CDR3nt: TGTGCCAGCAGTACGACTAGCTGGTTCTACGGGCAGTACTTC
CDR3aa: CASSTTSWFYGQYF

j_gene: TRBJ2-7
v_gene: TRBV28
d_gene: -
abundance: -
CDR3nt: TGTGCCAGCAGTGACAGACCCGAGCAGTACTTC
CDR3aa: CASSDRPEQYF

j_gene: TRBJ2-1
v_gene: TRBV28
d_gene: -
abundance: -
CDR3nt: TGTGCCAGCAGCGCGTTAAGACAGCCCTCCTACAATGAGCAGTTCTTC
CDR3aa: CASSALRQPSYNEQFF

j_gene: TRBJ2-1
v_gene: TRBV9
d_gene: TRBD2
abundance: -
CDR3nt: TGTGCCAGCGCCCCCACTAGCGGGAGATGGTCCTACAATGAGCAGTTCTTC
CDR3aa: CASAPTSGRWSYNEQFF

j_gene: TRBJ1-5
v_gene: TRBV5-1
d_gene: -
abundance: few
CDR3nt: TGCGCCAGCAGCTTGGAGGGCAGGGCTAGTCAGCCCCAGCATTTT
CDR3aa: CASSLEGRASQPQHF

j_gene: TRBJ1-5
v_gene: TRBV27
d_gene: -
abundance: -
CDR3nt: TGTGCCACCCATGGACACAAGAAGGGTCAGCCCCAGCATTTT
CDR3aa: CATHGHKKGQPQHF

j_gene: TRBJ1-6
v_gene: TRBV25-1
d_gene: -
abundance: -
CDR3nt: TGTGCCACCAGGACGGAGAGTTCGCCCCTCCACTTT
CDR3aa: CATRTESSPLHF

j_gene: TRBJ1-1
v_gene: TRBV9
d_gene: -
abundance: -
CDR3nt: TGTGCCAGCAGCCCCGGGTCGTGGGACACTGAAGCTTTCTTT
CDR3aa: CASSPGSWDTEAFF

j_gene: TRBJ1-1
v_gene: TRBV11-2
d_gene: -
abundance: -
CDR3nt: TGTGCCAGCAGCTTTTGGGGGCCCGGCAACACTGAAGCTTTCTTT
CDR3aa: CASSFWGPGNTEAFF

j_gene: TRBJ1-5
v_gene: TRBV18
d_gene: -
abundance: -
CDR3nt: TGTGCCAGCTCACCACGCCAGGCAGCTTCTAATAGCAATCAGCCCCAGCATTTT
CDR3aa: CASSPRQAASNSNQPQHF

j_gene: TRBJ2-5
v_gene: TRBV18
d_gene: -
abundance: -
CDR3nt: TGTGCCAGCTCACCAGGGCTCCAGGAGACCCAGTACTTC
CDR3aa: CASSPGLQETQYF

j_gene: TRBJ2-5
v_gene: TRBV5-1
d_gene: -
abundance: -
CDR3nt: TGCGCCAGCAGCTTGGGGCCTAGCCAAGAGACCCAGTACTTC
CDR3aa: CASSLGPSQETQYF

j_gene: TRBJ2-3
v_gene: TRBV2
d_gene: TRBD2
abundance: -
CDR3nt: TGTGCCAGCAGTGGGGCAACTAGCGTAATAGATACGCAGTATTTT
CDR3aa: CASSGATSVIDTQYF

j_gene: TRBJ1-1
v_gene: TRBV6-6
d_gene: -
abundance: -
CDR3nt: TGTGCCAGCAGGCACCGCCAGGAGAACACTGAAGCTTTCTTT
CDR3aa: CASRHRQENTEAFF

j_gene: TRBJ2-5
v_gene: TRBV7-3
d_gene: -
abundance: once
CDR3nt: TGTGCCAGCAGCTTAGTAGCGACGGAGACCCAGTACTTC
CDR3aa: CASSLVATETQYF

j_gene: TRBJ2-7
v_gene: TRBV6-5
d_gene: TRBD1
abundance: few
CDR3nt: TGTGCCAGCAGCCGGACAGGGGTGGTCAGCGAGCAGTACTTC
CDR3aa: CASSRTGVVSEQYF

j_gene: TRBJ2-3
v_gene: TRBV19
d_gene: -
abundance: -
CDR3nt: TGTGCCAGTAGTATAAACAGGCATCGCACAGATACGCAGTATTTT
CDR3aa: CASSINRHRTDTQYF

j_gene: TRBJ2-7
v_gene: TRBV28
d_gene: TRBD1
abundance: -
CDR3nt: TGTGCCAGCAGTTTTAGGGGGCGATTGTCCTACGAGCAGTACTTC
CDR3aa: CASSFRGRLSYEQYF

j_gene: TRBJ1-1
v_gene: TRBV5-8
d_gene: -
abundance: -
CDR3nt: TGTGCCAGCAGCTCACTAGGACGGTCAAACACTGAAGCTTTCTTT
CDR3aa: CASSSLGRSNTEAFF

j_gene: TRBJ1-6
v_gene: TRBV2
d_gene: TRBD1
abundance: -
CDR3nt: TGTGCCAGCAGTATTGACAGGGGGTTTGATTCACCCCTCCACTTT
CDR3aa: CASSIDRGFDSPLHF

j_gene: TRBJ2-7
v_gene: TRBV28
d_gene: -
abundance: -
CDR3nt: TGTGCCAGCAGTTCTAGGACGGAGGGCCTCGAGCAGTACTTC
CDR3aa: CASSSRTEGLEQYF